What follows are 23 T cell receptor beta chains derived from one specimen sequenced in a study of blood T cell repertoires in COVID-19. Data came from immunoSEQ multiplex PCR; TCRdb stores just in-frame clones and leaves some out. The sample lists 150,000 to 200,000 clones; 88% were seen once. Sequenced material: PBMCs or T cells enriched from blood (not recorded which). Every receptor here comes from a woman aged 18-29 years who had recovered from COVID-19.

This clone has a single count. The DNA for the CDR3 is TGTGCCAGCAGTTCCCCGGACAGATATGGCTACACCTTC. Its translation is CASSSPDRYGYTF. This rearrangement joins TRBV28 to TRBJ1-2, with D tentatively TRBD1 (6 bases). Per germline, CDR1 MDHEN and CDR2 SYDVKM. This CDR3 contains 13 residues. The V end lost 4 bases, the J end lost 5 bases, and 11 bases lay between the germline ends.

This clone came up once. This chain uses TRBV5-6 with TRBJ1-3; 8 nucleotides line up with TRBD1. CDR1 is SGHDT, CDR2 YYEEEE, per germline. The CDR3 spans 15 residues. V shed 3 bases, J shed 1 base, and the junction held 3 bases outside the gene matches. The CDR3 is CASSSYRGSGNTIYF. In DNA form, the CDR3 reads TGTGCCAGCAGCTCCTACAGGGGGTCTGGAAACACCATATATTTT.

The chain is built from TRBV6-5 and TRBJ1-2, with 7 bases that match TRBD1. CDR1 is MNHEY, CDR2 SVGAGI, per germline. The V gene end was trimmed by 2 bases and the J gene end by 0 bases; junction bases not matched to a gene: 3. The CDR3 is 15 residues long. The CDR3 nucleotides are TGTGCCAGCAGTTACCGACAGGGAGCTAACTATGGCTACACCTTC. Translated, it gives CASSYRQGANYGYTF.

V usage is TRBV2 and J usage is TRBJ2-1, with no clear D. There are 15 residues in the CDR3. Trimming took off 7 bases at V and 4 bases at J, with 17 bases between the two ends. CDR1 and CDR2 (germline): SNHLY, FYNNEI. The CDR3 loop is CASINGGTHYNEQFF. The CDR3 DNA reads TGTGCCAGCATTAATGGCGGTACTCATTACAATGAGCAGTTCTTC.

The chain joins TRBV7-2 to TRBJ1-3; TRBD1 is a possible D gene (5 bases). V gave up 5 bases and J gave up 1 base, with 12 bases separating them. The CDR3 contains 15 residues. CDR1 SGHTA and CDR2 FQGNSA come from the germline V gene. This CDR3 reads CASSKEGASGNTIYF. The CDR3 nucleotides are TGTGCCAGCAGCAAAGAAGGGGCATCTGGAAACACCATATATTTT.

The V gene is TRBV30, the J gene TRBJ1-5; D is possibly TRBD1 (6 bases). The V end was cut by 2 bases, the J end by 3 bases, with 11 bases between. In germline, CDR1 is GTSNPN, CDR2 SVGIG (reference sequence). This CDR3 has 14 amino acids. The CDR3 loop is CAWSRQVDNQPQHF. The CDR3 DNA reads as TGTGCCTGGAGTCGACAGGTCGACAATCAGCCCCAGCATTTT.

V is TRBV7-2 and J is TRBJ2-5; D perhaps matches TRBD2 (7 bases). Germline assignment: CDR1 SGHTA and CDR2 FQGNSA. V lost 4 bases, J lost 4 bases, and 16 bases lay in between. There are 15 residues in the CDR3. The CDR3 is CASSSGGAGGETQYF. The CDR3 nucleotides are TGTGCCAGCAGCTCTGGGGGGGCAGGCGGAGAGACCCAGTACTTC.

The genes are TRBV28 and TRBJ1-3; 7 bases line up with TRBD1. The CDR3 totals 15 residues. CDR1 and CDR2 (germline): MDHEN, SYDVKM. The J segment lost 4 bases and the V segment lost 2 bases, leaving 5 bases of the junction unmatched. The CDR3 DNA reads as TGTGCCAGCAGTTTAACAGGGGCAGGGGGAAACACCATATATTTT. Its protein product is CASSLTGAGGNTIYF. The full variable domain, rest sourced from reference TRBV28 and TRBJ1-3, is DVKVTQSSRYLVKRTGEKVFLECVQDMDHENMFWYRQDPGLGLRLIYFSYDVKMKEKGDIPEGYSVSREKKERFSLILESASTNQTSMYLCASSLTGAGGNTIYFGEGSWLTVV.

This rearrangement joins TRBV20-1 to TRBJ2-3, with 9 nucleotides matching TRBD2. V lost 3 bases, J lost 2 bases, and 6 bases stayed unmatched. The CDR3 totals 15 residues. Germline CDR1 and CDR2: DFQATT and SNEGSKA (reference sequence). This chain's CDR3 is CSASGRGGFTDTQYF. The CDR3 coding sequence is TGCAGTGCTAGTGGGCGGGGGGGATTCACAGATACGCAGTATTTT.

This chain uses TRBV3-1 (or the pseudogene TRBV3-2) with TRBJ1-2; D ambiguous. Germline-derived CDR1 and CDR2 are LGHDT and YNNKEL (reference sequence). Trimming removed 0 bases from V and 4 bases from J, with 6 bases in between. The length of the CDR3 is 13 residues. The CDR3 sequence is CASSQDSSYGYTF. As DNA, the CDR3 is TGTGCCAGCAGCCAAGACTCTAGCTATGGCTACACCTTC.

This chain uses TRBV5-6 with TRBJ2-7; 8 nucleotides align to TRBD1. The ends lost 4 bases at V and 5 bases at J; junction bases unmatched: 20. CDR1 is SGHDT, CDR2 YYEEEE, per germline. The CDR3 has 18 residues. CDR3 DNA: TGTGCCAGCAGCGAAAGGGCAATTTGGCAGGGGGCGACCCACGAGCAGTACTTC. Protein: CASSERAIWQGATHEQYF.

The chain joins TRBV2 to TRBJ2-3, with 14 positions matching TRBD2. Trimming cost V 5 bases and J 1 base; bases outside gene matches: 17. CDR3 length: 21 amino acids. Germline CDR1 and CDR2: SNHLY and FYNNEI. The CDR3 coding sequence is TGTGCCAGCAGTACAACACGATACGGGACTAGCGGGGGAGACGGCACAGATACGCAGTATTTT. The encoded protein is CASSTTRYGTSGGDGTDTQYF.

The chain joins TRBV19 to TRBJ2-7, with 8 bases identical to TRBD2. The germline V gene has CDR1 LNHDA and CDR2 SQIVND (reference sequence). The V and J ends lost 6 bases and 0 bases, in that order; junction bases with no gene match: 10. The CDR3 length is 16 residues. CDR3 DNA sequence: TGTGCCAGTAGGAGAACCGGGGGGGAGGGCTCCTACGAGCAGTACTTC. This encodes CASRRTGGEGSYEQYF.

The chain recombines TRBV10-3 with TRBJ2-5, with 8 bases lining up with TRBD2. V lost 2 bases and J lost 1; bases outside the gene matches: 0. Per germline, CDR1 ENHRY and CDR2 SYGVKD. The CDR3 extends over 14 amino acids. DNA for the CDR3: TGTGCCATCAGTGAGGCGGGGGGCCAAGAGACCCAGTACTTC. It is translated as CAISEAGGQETQYF.

The V and J genes are TRBV5-1 and TRBJ1-2; the D gene is possibly TRBD1 (5 bases). Germline V gives CDR1 SGHRS, CDR2 YFSETQ. Trimming took 5 bases from V and 2 from J, leaving 19 bases between them. The CDR3 runs 16 residues. In nucleotides, the CDR3 is TGCGCCAGCAGGCCCCGGGGGGTTGCGGGGAACTATGGCTACACCTTC. Its translation: CASRPRGVAGNYGYTF. Full variable domain (rest looked up from reference TRBV5-1 and TRBJ1-2): KAGVTQTPRYLIKTRGQQVTLSCSPISGHRSVSWYQQTPGQGLQFLFEYFSETQRNKGNFPGRFSGRQFSNSRSEMNVSTLELGDSALYLCASRPRGVAGNYGYTFGSGTRLTVV.

The V gene is TRBV5-6, the J gene TRBJ1-1; no clear D. Between the trimmed V and J ends, which lost 2 bases and 6 bases, there was a span of 11 bases. Germline CDR1 SGHDT, CDR2 YYEEEE. The CDR3 is 13 residues long. CDR3 nucleotides: TGTGCCAGCAGCTTAAGAGGTGGATCTGAAGCTTTCTTT. This codes for CASSLRGGSEAFF.

The rearrangement uses TRBV30 and TRBJ1-1; D is perhaps TRBD1 (6 bases). The CDR3 has 13 residues. CDR1 GTSNPN and CDR2 SVGIG come from the germline V gene (reference sequence). V was cut by 4 bases and J by 2 bases, with 11 bases left in between. The CDR3 protein is CAWKRTANTEAFF. The CDR3 region has the DNA TGTGCCTGGAAGAGGACAGCAAACACTGAAGCTTTCTTT.

The chain recombines TRBV18 with TRBJ2-7, with D maybe TRBD1 (6 bases). Germline-derived CDR1 and CDR2 are KGHSH and LQKENI. V dropped 8 bases and J dropped 4 bases, with 33 bases sitting between them. There are 19 residues in the CDR3. CDR3 DNA: TGTGCCAGCCCGCAGCCCAGGGGCGACTCGCCAGGCCAAAAATACGAGCAGTACTTC. Amino acids: CASPQPRGDSPGQKYEQYF.

The chain recombines TRBV25-1 with TRBJ2-3; TRBD1 aligns across 7 bases. With 7 bases clipped from V and 6 bases from J, the junction kept 10 bases outside the gene matches. This CDR3 region has 14 residues. From germline, CDR1 is MGHDK and CDR2 SYGVNS. The CDR3 nucleotides are TGTGCCAGCACGACAGGGTTGTTCTCGGATACGCAGTATTTT. This codes for CASTTGLFSDTQYF.

The chain uses TRBV15 and TRBJ1-1; tentative D call: TRBD1 (5 bases). Looked up from germline, CDR1 is LNHNV and CDR2 is YYDKDF (reference sequence). Trimming stripped 5 bases from V and 5 bases from J, with 15 bases between. The length of the CDR3 is 14 residues. The CDR3 here is CATSSGVGGTEAFF. CDR3 sequence (DNA): TGTGCCACCAGCTCCGGAGTGGGGGGAACTGAAGCTTTCTTT.

V usage is TRBV28 and J usage is TRBJ1-5, with D perhaps matching TRBD1 (6 bases). Germline assignment: CDR1 MDHEN and CDR2 SYDVKM. With 6 bases removed from V and 1 base from J, the gap between germline ends came to 13 bases. The CDR3 spans 15 residues. The CDR3 DNA reads TGTGCCAGCAGGCCCACACAGGGAAGCAATCAGCCCCAGCATTTT. It is translated as CASRPTQGSNQPQHF. Together with reference TRBV28 and TRBJ1-5, the CDR3 gives the full variable domain: DVKVTQSSRYLVKRTGEKVFLECVQDMDHENMFWYRQDPGLGLRLIYFSYDVKMKEKGDIPEGYSVSREKKERFSLILESASTNQTSMYLCASRPTQGSNQPQHFGDGTRLSIL.

This chain uses TRBV19 with TRBJ1-1; a possible D gene is TRBD1 (6 bases). The germline CDR1 and CDR2 sequences are LNHDA and SQIVND (reference sequence). The CDR3 contains 17 residues. Deletions cut 1 base from V and 4 bases from J, with 19 bases between. The DNA for the CDR3 is TGTGCCAGTAGTATAGCGTGGGGGGGCAGGGATGGCACTGAAGCTTTCTTT. Translating gives CASSIAWGGRDGTEAFF.

The chain uses TRBV3-1 (or the pseudogene TRBV3-2) and TRBJ1-1; TRBD1 matches 9 bases. CDR3 length equals 14 residues. Looked up from germline, CDR1 is LGHDT and CDR2 is YNNKEL (reference sequence). With 4 bases clipped from V and 4 bases from J, the junction kept 4 bases outside the gene matches. CDR3 DNA sequence: TGTGCCAGCAGCCGGGACAGGGAGGTCACTGAAGCTTTCTTT. Translating it yields CASSRDREVTEAFF.